These 11 T cell receptor beta chains share one sample of origin, sequenced in a study of vaccination effects on CD4 cells after COVID-19. For these TCRs, the target antigens are not known. Before sequencing, viral peptide pools were used by the ViraFEST assay to expand antigen-specific CD4+ T cells. Culturing for about ten days preceded CD4+ T cell isolation. Either the BNT162b2 or mRNA-1273 vaccine was given to participants in two doses. Using immunoSEQ multiplex PCR, the repertoire was profiled, and TCRdb retains in-frame clones only, with some absent. In the table there are 20,000 to 25,000 clones, approximately 76% of which are singletons. The source material was CD4+ T cells from PBMCs cultured with HCoV-229E spike peptides, sampled after COVID-19 vaccination. These receptors all come from a human donor who received a COVID-19 vaccine.

The chain is built from TRBV19 and TRBJ1-2; D possibly corresponds to TRBD1 (5 bases). V lost 6 bases and J lost 5, with 13 bases in between. Germline V gives CDR1 LNHDA, CDR2 SQIVND (reference sequence). This CDR3 has 13 amino acids. DNA of the CDR3: TGTGCCAGTAGCGGGGACGGGAGATATGGCTACACCTTC. Translated: CASSGDGRYGYTF.

This chain uses TRBV10-3 with TRBJ2-7; TRBD2 agrees at 10 bases. V lost 7 bases, J lost 2 bases, and 5 bases stayed unmatched. The length of the CDR3 is 14 residues. Per the germline V gene, CDR1 is ENHRY and CDR2 is SYGVKD. The CDR3 spells CAITPGLATYEQYF. As DNA, the CDR3 is TGTGCCATCACCCCGGGACTAGCGACCTACGAGCAGTACTTC.

The chain carries TRBV19 and TRBJ1-1; tentatively, D is TRBD1 (5 bases). Germline assignment: CDR1 LNHDA and CDR2 SQIVND (reference sequence). The CDR3 consists of 14 residues. The germline V and J ends were trimmed by 4 bases and 4 bases, with 13 bases remaining between them. The chain's CDR3 is CASSTTWGGTEAFF. Here the CDR3 DNA reads TGTGCCAGTAGTACTACCTGGGGGGGCACTGAAGCTTTCTTT. Drawing the rest from reference TRBV19 and TRBJ1-1, the complete variable domain is DGGITQSPKYLFRKEGQNVTLSCEQNLNHDAMYWYRQDPGQGLRLIYYSQIVNDFQKGDIAEGYSVSREKKESFPLTVTSAQKNPTAFYLCASSTTWGGTEAFFGQGTRLTVV.

This clone was seen a few times. This chain joins TRBV6-5 and TRBJ2-7; 10 bases align to TRBD2. The CDR3 loop spans 16 amino acids. Germline loops: CDR1 MNHEY, CDR2 SVGAGI. The J segment lost 2 bases and the V segment lost 0 bases, leaving 4 bases of the junction unmatched. The CDR3 loop is CASSYSASGSPYEQYF. The DNA for the CDR3 is TGTGCCAGCAGTTACTCGGCTAGCGGGAGCCCCTACGAGCAGTACTTC.

The chain links TRBV19 to TRBJ2-7, with 7 bases identical to TRBD2. There are 16 residues in the CDR3. J lost 1 base, V lost 4 bases, and 10 bases had no gene match. CDR1 LNHDA and CDR2 SQIVND come from the germline V gene (reference sequence). This chain's CDR3 is CASSKAGSRASYEQYF. As DNA, the CDR3 is TGTGCCAGTAGTAAAGCGGGAAGCAGGGCATCCTACGAGCAGTACTTC.

V usage is TRBV6-2 or TRBV6-3 and J usage is TRBJ1-1; a weak D match, TRBD1 (5 bases). The germline CDR1 and CDR2 sequences are MNHEY and SVGEGT. V was clipped by 3 bases and J by 3 bases, with 8 bases between them. CDR3 size: 13 residues. The CDR3 nucleotides are TGTGCCAGCAGTTATTTGGGGGACACTGAAGCTTTCTTT. It codes for CASSYLGDTEAFF.

The chain uses TRBV19 and TRBJ1-3; D gene uncertain. CDR1 LNHDA and CDR2 SQIVND come from the germline V gene (reference sequence). The CDR3 is 15 amino acids. V was trimmed by 3 bases and J by 0 bases, leaving 9 bases between them. The CDR3 sequence is CASSILAASGNTIYF. For the CDR3, the DNA is TGTGCCAGTAGTATTCTCGCGGCCTCTGGAAACACCATATATTTT.

This clone is termed medium-sized. The chain is built from TRBV10-3 and TRBJ1-5; D perhaps matches TRBD1 (5 bases). Germline V gene data show CDR1 as ENHRY and CDR2 as SYGVKD. The CDR3 is 15 residues long. Trimming removed 9 bases at V and 0 bases at J, with 15 bases between. DNA for the CDR3: TGTGCCATAAGGGCAGGGTATGCTAGCAATCAGCCCCAGCATTTT. Protein: CAIRAGYASNQPQHF.

This rearrangement joins TRBV3-1 (or the pseudogene TRBV3-2) to TRBJ1-1, with D unclear. V lost 5 bases to trimming and J lost 0 bases, with 10 bases between them. CDR1 is LGHDT and CDR2 is YNNKEL in the germline V gene (reference sequence). The CDR3 has 14 amino acids. CDR3 residues: CASSYQNLNTEAFF. The CDR3 nucleotides are TGTGCCAGCAGCTATCAAAACCTGAACACTGAAGCTTTCTTT.

The rearrangement links TRBV11-1 to TRBJ1-3; D is unresolved. The CDR3 contains 15 residues. CDR1 is SGHAT and CDR2 is FQDESV in the germline V gene (reference sequence). Trimming pared 1 base from V and 2 bases from J, leaving 9 bases between. The CDR3 spells CASSLEWDPGNTIYF. For the CDR3, the DNA is TGTGCCAGCAGCTTAGAATGGGATCCTGGAAACACCATATATTTT. Using reference TRBV11-1 and TRBJ1-3 for the parts outside the CDR3, the full variable domain is EAEVAQSPRYKITEKSQAVAFWCDPISGHATLYWYRQILGQGPELLVQFQDESVVDDSQLPKDRFSAERLKGVDSTLKIQPAELGDSAMYLCASSLEWDPGNTIYFGEGSWLTVV.

This chain links TRBV6-4 with TRBJ1-4; D gene uncertain. The CDR3 loop spans 13 amino acids. Trimming cost V 4 bases and J 3 bases, with 6 bases left between them. Per the germline V gene, CDR1 is MRHNA and CDR2 is SNTAGT. The CDR3 region is CASSAWPNEKLFF. The DNA for the CDR3 is TGTGCCAGCAGTGCATGGCCTAATGAAAAACTGTTTTTT.